These 13 T cell receptor beta chains came from one sample sequenced in a study of T-cell memory formation after mild COVID-19. TCRdb reanalysed the 5' RACE reads using MiXCR and keeps one entry per CDR3 protein. This table has hundreds of thousands of distinct CDR3 sequences, approximately 16% appearing once. The sequenced sample was PBMCs or a T cell subset sorted from them (not recorded which). The origin of the receptors is a man between 18 and 35 years old who had mild COVID-19 (a few samples of this study predate the infection). Cell type and time point are not known.

The genes are TRBV19 and TRBJ1-2, with a tentative D call TRBD1 (5 bases). Germline V gene data show CDR1 as LNHDA and CDR2 as SQIVND (reference sequence). Trimming removed 3 bases at V and 4 bases at J, with 12 bases between. The CDR3 runs 14 residues. The CDR3 spells CASSIIGDVYGYTF. CDR3 sequence (DNA): TGTGCCAGTAGTATCATAGGGGACGTCTATGGCTACACCTTC.

The V and J genes are TRBV29-1 and TRBJ2-7, with D possibly matching TRBD2 (7 bases). The CDR3 covers 12 residues. Trimming left V 4 bases short and J 3 bases short, with 10 bases between. Germline V gene data show CDR1 as SQVTM and CDR2 as ANQGSEA. The chain's CDR3 is CSVVRGGYEQYF. In DNA form, the CDR3 reads TGCAGCGTTGTGAGGGGGGGCTACGAGCAGTACTTC.

The chain has TRBV4-1 and TRBJ2-3; TRBD1 agrees at 8 bases. J was trimmed by 4 bases and V by 4 bases; bases with no gene match: 13. This CDR3 spans 17 amino acids. Germline loops: CDR1 MGHRA, CDR2 YSYEKL. The CDR3, as DNA: TGCGCCAGCAGCCCCCGACCCGGGACAGGACCTGCAGATACGCAGTATTTT. It encodes CASSPRPGTGPADTQYF.

The genes are TRBV7-2 and TRBJ2-3; 10 nucleotides align to TRBD1. Germline-derived CDR1 and CDR2 are SGHTA and FQGNSA. Trimming at V came to 5 bases and at J to 2 bases, leaving 4 bases not matched to a gene. This CDR3 contains 15 residues. The CDR3 region is CASSAGTGATDTQYF. The DNA of the CDR3 is TGTGCCAGCAGCGCCGGGACAGGGGCCACAGATACGCAGTATTTT.

This clonotype was recorded at least ten times. The CDR3 region is CASSLAGRNEQFF. CDR3 bases: TGTGCCAGCAGCTTAGCAGGGCGTAATGAGCAGTTCTTC. The J gene is TRBJ2-1, the V gene TRBV7-2; no clear D. CDR1 and CDR2 (germline): SGHTA, FQGNSA. This CDR3 has 13 residues. With 0 bases removed from V and 7 bases from J, the gap between germline ends came to 7 bases.

In its sample, this clonotype was seen a few times. V and J are TRBV10-2 and TRBJ2-5; 7 bases map to TRBD2. J gave up 2 bases and V 3 bases, and 3 bases lay outside the gene matches. This CDR3 is built from 14 residues. CDR1 WSHSY and CDR2 SAAADI come from the germline V gene. The chain's CDR3 is CASSDKRGQETQYF. Here the CDR3 DNA reads TGCGCCAGCAGTGATAAGCGGGGACAAGAGACCCAGTACTTC.

The chain is built from TRBV2 and TRBJ2-5; D is perhaps TRBD1 or TRBD2 (5 bases each). Germline V gene data show CDR1 as SNHLY and CDR2 as FYNNEI. CDR3 size: 12 residues. V was cut by 5 bases and J by 7 bases, with 11 bases left in between. CDR3 region: CASSTVRGTQYF. DNA of the CDR3: TGTGCCAGCAGTACCGTGAGGGGGACCCAGTACTTC. The entire variable domain, with the rest obtained from reference TRBV2 and TRBJ2-5, is as follows: EPEVTQTPSHQVTQMGQEVILRCVPISNHLYFYWYRQILGQKVEFLVSFYNNEISEKSEIFDDQFSVERPDGSNFTLKIRSTKLEDSAMYFCASSTVRGTQYFGPGTRLLVL.

This clonotype was observed a handful of times. V usage is TRBV4-3 and J usage is TRBJ1-6; D not resolved. The CDR3 has 16 residues. Germline assignment: CDR1 LGHNA and CDR2 YSLEER. The ends were cut back, 1 base at V and 4 bases at J, with 11 bases in the middle. The DNA for the CDR3 is TGCGCCAGCAGCCAAGGCGACGGTACTTATAATTCACCCCTCCACTTT. This encodes CASSQGDGTYNSPLHF.

In this sample, this clonotype turned up a few times. This sequence joins TRBV6-2 or TRBV6-3 and TRBJ1-5; D call uncertain. The germline V gene encodes CDR1 MNHEY and CDR2 SVGEGT. The V end lost 6 bases, the J end lost 0 bases, and 9 bases lay between the germline ends. This CDR3 is built from 14 residues. CDR3 DNA sequence: TGTGCCAGCAGATGGATGGATAGCAATCAGCCCCAGCATTTT. It is translated as CASRWMDSNQPQHF.

This chain uses TRBV29-1 with TRBJ1-1; no reliable D call. The germline V and J ends were trimmed by 7 bases and 5 bases, with 20 bases remaining between them. CDR3 length: 14 amino acids. The germline CDR1 and CDR2 sequences are SQVTM and ANQGSEA. CDR3 DNA: TGCAGCGCCAGATCGGGAGCGAAAGGGACTGAAGCTTTCTTT. Amino acids: CSARSGAKGTEAFF.

This chain links TRBV10-1 with TRBJ1-2; D is perhaps TRBD1 (5 bases). The CDR3 contains 16 residues. Trimming stripped 1 base from V and 8 bases from J, with 20 bases between. Germline CDR1 WNHNN, CDR2 SYGVQD (reference sequence). The CDR3 nucleotides read TGCGCCAGCAGTGAGTGGGCAGGGCTCGACGTGGGGGGCTACACCTTC. Translated: CASSEWAGLDVGGYTF.

This clonotype was detected a few times. The chain links TRBV6-5 to TRBJ1-2; D is unresolved. The germline V and J ends were trimmed by 6 bases and 8 bases, with 16 bases remaining between them. Germline CDR1 reads MNHEY; CDR2 reads SVGAGI. The CDR3 contains 13 residues. CDR3 bases: TGTGCCAGCAGACCCAAAGGGATGCGGGGCTACACCTTC. It specifies CASRPKGMRGYTF.

This clonotype turned up a few times. The rearrangement joins TRBV12-3 or TRBV12-4 to TRBJ2-7; tentative D call: TRBD1 (7 bases). The V end lost 4 bases, the J end lost 2 bases, and 12 bases lay between the germline ends. The CDR3 loop spans 14 amino acids. The CDR3 DNA is TGTGCCAGCAGTTCGGGGGACAGTCCCTACGAGCAGTACGTC. It encodes CASSSGDSPYEQYV.